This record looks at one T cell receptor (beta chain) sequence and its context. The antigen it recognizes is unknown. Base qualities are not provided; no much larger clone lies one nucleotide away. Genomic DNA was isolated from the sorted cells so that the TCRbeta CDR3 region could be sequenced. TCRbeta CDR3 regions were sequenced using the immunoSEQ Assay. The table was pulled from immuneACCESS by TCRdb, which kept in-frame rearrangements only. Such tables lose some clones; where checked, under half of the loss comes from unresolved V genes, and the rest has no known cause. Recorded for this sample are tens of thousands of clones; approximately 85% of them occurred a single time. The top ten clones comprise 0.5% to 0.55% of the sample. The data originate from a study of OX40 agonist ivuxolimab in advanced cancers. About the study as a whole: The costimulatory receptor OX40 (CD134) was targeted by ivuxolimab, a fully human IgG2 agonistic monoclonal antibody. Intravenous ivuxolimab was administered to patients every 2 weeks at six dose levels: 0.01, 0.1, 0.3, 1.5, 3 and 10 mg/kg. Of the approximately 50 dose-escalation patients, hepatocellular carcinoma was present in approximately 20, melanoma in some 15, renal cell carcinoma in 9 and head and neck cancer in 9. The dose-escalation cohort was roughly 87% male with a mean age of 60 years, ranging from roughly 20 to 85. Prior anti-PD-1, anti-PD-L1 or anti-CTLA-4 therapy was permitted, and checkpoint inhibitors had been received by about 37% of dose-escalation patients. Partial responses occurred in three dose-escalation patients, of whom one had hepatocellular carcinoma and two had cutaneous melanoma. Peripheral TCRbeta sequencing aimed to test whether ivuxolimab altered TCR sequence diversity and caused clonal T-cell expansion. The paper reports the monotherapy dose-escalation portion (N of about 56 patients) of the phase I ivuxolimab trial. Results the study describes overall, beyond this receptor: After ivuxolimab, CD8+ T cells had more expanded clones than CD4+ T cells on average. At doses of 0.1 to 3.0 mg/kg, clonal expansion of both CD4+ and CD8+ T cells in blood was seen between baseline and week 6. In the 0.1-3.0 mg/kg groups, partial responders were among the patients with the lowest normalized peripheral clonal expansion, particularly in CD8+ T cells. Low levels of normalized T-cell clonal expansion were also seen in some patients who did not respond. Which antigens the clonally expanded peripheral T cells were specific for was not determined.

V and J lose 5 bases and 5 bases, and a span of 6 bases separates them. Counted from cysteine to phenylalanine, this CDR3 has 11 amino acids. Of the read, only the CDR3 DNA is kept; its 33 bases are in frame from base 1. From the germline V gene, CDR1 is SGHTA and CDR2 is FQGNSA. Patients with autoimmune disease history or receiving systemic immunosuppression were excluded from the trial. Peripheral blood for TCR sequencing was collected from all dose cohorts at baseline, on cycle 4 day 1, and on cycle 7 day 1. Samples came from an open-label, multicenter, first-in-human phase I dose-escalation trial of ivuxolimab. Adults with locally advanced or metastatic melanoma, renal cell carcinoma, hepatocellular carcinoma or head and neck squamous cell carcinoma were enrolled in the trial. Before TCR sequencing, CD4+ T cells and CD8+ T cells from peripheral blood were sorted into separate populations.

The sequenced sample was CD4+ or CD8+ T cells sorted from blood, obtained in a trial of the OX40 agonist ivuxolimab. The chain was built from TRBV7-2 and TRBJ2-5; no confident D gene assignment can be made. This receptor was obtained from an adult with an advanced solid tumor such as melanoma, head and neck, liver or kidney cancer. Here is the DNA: TGTGCCAGCAGCCTGGCGGAGACCCAGTACTTC. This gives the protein CASSLAETQYF.